The clone carrying this T cell receptor beta chain was counted between two and nine times. Its antigen is unknown. Trimming removed 4 bases at V and 0 bases at J, with 13 bases between. CDR3 size: 15 residues. Germline values: CDR1 SGHTA, CDR2 FQGNSA. Presence of unique molecular identifiers characterized the TCR beta cDNA libraries. TCRdb analysed the PCR reads with MiXCR anew, one entry per CDR3 protein. Here the sample spans 550,000 to 700,000 distinct CDR3 sequences, roughly 46% being singletons. The entry originates in a study of post-analysis software for immune sequencing data. Overall study findings and caveats: Patients showed TRBV5-6, TRBV5-1 and TRBV20-1 among roughly five TRBV segments more frequent than in controls. There was significantly lower normalized Chao1 diversity in multiple sclerosis patients than in controls.

The sequencing sample was made of blood. The receptor was derived from a girl aged 5-17 years with multiple sclerosis. V gene TRBV7-2 combines with J gene TRBJ2-7; D possibly uses TRBD1 or TRBD2 (5 bases each). CDR3 residues: CASSYDWGSSYEQYF. The CDR3 nucleotides read TGTGCCAGCAGCTACGACTGGGGGAGCTCCTACGAGCAGTACTTC.